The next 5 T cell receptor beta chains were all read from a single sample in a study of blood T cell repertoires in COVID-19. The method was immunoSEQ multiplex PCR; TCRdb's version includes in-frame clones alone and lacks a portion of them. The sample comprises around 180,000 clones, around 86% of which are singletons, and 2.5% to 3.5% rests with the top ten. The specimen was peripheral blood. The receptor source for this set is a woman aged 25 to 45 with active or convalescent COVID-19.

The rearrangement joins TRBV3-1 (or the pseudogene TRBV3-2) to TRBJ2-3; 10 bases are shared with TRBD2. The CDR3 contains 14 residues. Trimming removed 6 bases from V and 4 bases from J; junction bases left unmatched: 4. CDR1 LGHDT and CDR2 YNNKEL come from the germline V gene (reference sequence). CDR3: CASRASGRADTQYF. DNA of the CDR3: TGTGCCAGCAGGGCTAGCGGGAGAGCAGATACGCAGTATTTT.

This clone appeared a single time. The CDR3: CATSPEGNTGELFF. The CDR3 DNA reads TGTGCCACCAGTCCTGAGGGGAACACCGGGGAGCTGTTTTTT. The gene calls are TRBV24-1 and TRBJ2-2, with D tentatively TRBD2 (5 bases). CDR1 is KGHDR and CDR2 is SFDVKD in the germline V gene. V dropped 6 bases and J dropped 1 base, with 8 bases sitting between them. The CDR3 sequence is 14 residues long.

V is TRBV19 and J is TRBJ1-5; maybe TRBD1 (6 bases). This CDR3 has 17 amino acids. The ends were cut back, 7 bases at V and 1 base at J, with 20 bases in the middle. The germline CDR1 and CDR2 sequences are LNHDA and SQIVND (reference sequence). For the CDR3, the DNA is TGTGCCAGTATCTCCTCCCGGGGGGCGATAAGCAATCAGCCCCAGCATTTT. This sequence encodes CASISSRGAISNQPQHF.

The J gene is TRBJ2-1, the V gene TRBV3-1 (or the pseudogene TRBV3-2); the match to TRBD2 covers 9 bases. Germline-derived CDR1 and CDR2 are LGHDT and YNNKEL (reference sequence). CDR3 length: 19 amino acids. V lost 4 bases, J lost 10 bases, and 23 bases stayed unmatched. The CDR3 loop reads CASSPRWGHQTSGVREQFF. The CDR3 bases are TGTGCCAGCAGCCCCCGCTGGGGCCACCAGACTAGCGGAGTGAGGGAGCAGTTCTTC.

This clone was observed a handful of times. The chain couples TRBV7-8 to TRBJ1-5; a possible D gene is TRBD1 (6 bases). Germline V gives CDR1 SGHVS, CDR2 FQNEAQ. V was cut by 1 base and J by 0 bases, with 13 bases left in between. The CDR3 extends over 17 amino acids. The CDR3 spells CASSLEQGYYSNQPQHF. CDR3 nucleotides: TGTGCCAGCAGCTTAGAGCAGGGGTATTATAGCAATCAGCCCCAGCATTTT.